This is a list of T cell receptor beta chains from one sample in a study of siplizumab effects on memory and regulatory T cells. TCRdb's copy holds only in-frame clones and misses some; the assay was immunoSEQ multiplex PCR. Here the sample spans approximately 58,000 clones, over 85% being singletons. The sample comprised CD8+ T cells sorted from blood. These receptors all come from a human donor in good health. Both conserved end residues are part of each CDR3. The D gene is left open where the match is weak. The listing skips clone size in some rows; elsewhere it reads once, few, many or a size class.

len	d_gene	j_gene	v_gene	abundance	CDR3aa	CDR3nt
14	-	TRBJ2-7	TRBV27	once	CASSLDQGRYEQYF	TGTGCCAGCAGTTTGGACCAAGGGAGATACGAGCAGTACTTC
13	-	TRBJ1-3	TRBV29-1	-	CSVADSRGNTIYF	TGCAGCGTGGCGGACAGTCGCGGAAACACCATATATTTT
16	-	TRBJ1-2	TRBV5-4	-	CASSLETIPSNYGYTF	TGTGCCAGCAGCTTGGAGACAATCCCCTCTAACTATGGCTACACCTTC
15	TRBD2	TRBJ2-1	TRBV6-6	-	CASSYSGTSGTEQFF	TGTGCCAGCAGTTACTCGGGGACTAGCGGAACCGAGCAGTTCTTC
10	-	TRBJ2-5	TRBV30	-	CAWSQETQYF	TGTGCCTGGTCCCAAGAGACCCAGTACTTC
12	-	TRBJ1-1	TRBV6-5	-	CASSGRGAEAFF	TGTGCCAGCAGTGGACGAGGGGCTGAAGCTTTCTTT
15	-	TRBJ1-5	TRBV4-2	-	CASSQDRSSNQPQHF	TGTGCCAGCAGCCAAGACAGGAGTAGCAATCAGCCCCAGCATTTT
15	-	TRBJ2-1	TRBV6-5	-	CASSAPGTRGYEQFF	TGTGCCAGCAGTGCCCCCGGGACCCGCGGGTATGAGCAGTTCTTC
16	TRBD1	TRBJ2-1	TRBV4-1	-	CASSHAGDSIYNEQFF	TGCGCCAGCAGCCATGCAGGGGACAGCATATACAATGAGCAGTTCTTC
14	-	TRBJ1-1	TRBV7-9	-	CASSFYRANTEAFF	TGTGCCAGCAGCTTCTACAGGGCGAACACTGAAGCTTTCTTT
13	TRBD1	TRBJ2-7	TRBV2	-	CATGQGKGLEQYF	TGTGCCACAGGACAGGGGAAGGGGCTCGAGCAGTACTTC
14	TRBD1	TRBJ1-1	TRBV6-6	few	CASSPDRVGTEAFF	TGTGCCAGCAGCCCTGACAGGGTTGGCACTGAAGCTTTCTTT
12	-	TRBJ1-5	TRBV28	-	CASSLGRQPQHF	TGTGCCAGCAGTCTAGGGAGGCAGCCCCAGCATTTT
17	TRBD2	TRBJ2-1	TRBV15	-	CATSTSGPLSSYNEQFF	TGTGCCACCAGCACTAGCGGACCGCTGAGCTCCTACAATGAGCAGTTCTTC
20	TRBD2	TRBJ2-5	TRBV7-8	-	CASSFDRTGTSGRDQETQYF	TGTGCCAGCAGCTTCGATAGGACCGGGACTAGCGGGAGGGACCAAGAGACCCAGTACTTC
14	-	TRBJ2-3	TRBV7-2	-	CASSLTLVGDTQYF	TGTGCCAGCAGCTTGACCTTGGTGGGAGATACGCAGTATTTT
14	TRBD2	TRBJ2-3	TRBV6-7	-	CASSQAGVVNTQYF	TGTGCCAGCAGTCAAGCGGGAGTGGTAAATACGCAGTATTTT
14	TRBD2	TRBJ2-5	TRBV7-9	-	CASSSSGSLETQYF	TGTGCCAGCAGCTCTAGCGGGAGTTTAGAGACCCAGTACTTC
16	-	TRBJ2-1	TRBV2	-	CASSRDSLQHYNEQFF	TGTGCCAGCAGTCGGGACTCCCTCCAACATTACAATGAGCAGTTCTTC
16	-	TRBJ1-1	TRBV27	-	CASSLLGGSPNTEAFF	TGTGCCAGCAGTTTACTTGGGGGAAGCCCGAACACTGAAGCTTTCTTT
13	-	TRBJ2-1	TRBV7-2	-	CASSFISMYEQFF	TGTGCCAGCAGCTTTATCTCTATGTATGAGCAGTTCTTC
14	-	TRBJ1-1	TRBV7-8	once	CASSLSQEYTEAFF	TGTGCCAGCAGCTTATCACAGGAGTACACTGAAGCTTTCTTT
16	TRBD2	TRBJ2-7	TRBV27	-	CASRPRGLAGFYEQYF	TGTGCCAGCAGGCCCAGGGGACTAGCGGGTTTTTACGAGCAGTACTTC